One T cell receptor beta chain is described in this entry. These data belong to a study of blood T cell repertoires in COVID-19. The wider study: Material from acute and convalescent COVID-19 was sourced from the United States, Italy and Spain. PBMCs, B-cell-depleted T cells, or T cells were the source of the cDNA or gDNA that made up the material.

Between the trimmed V and J ends, which lost 6 bases and 4 bases, there was a span of 12 bases. Germline-derived CDR1 and CDR2 are MNHEY and SVGEGT. The CDR3 is 13 residues long. Study processing details: Estimates of nucleated cell counts were drawn from the amplification of reference gene primers. Libraries were prepared by immunoSEQ multiplex PCR; TCRdb keeps only in-frame clonotypes and omits some of them. The V and J calls and clone size come from that table; D and trimming were worked out from the DNA. The top ten hold less than 4% of the sample, which has a few hundred thousand clones, around 83% seen once.

The genes are TRBV6-2 or TRBV6-3 and TRBJ1-2; D remains ambiguous. The TCR was taken from a woman between 18 and 29 years old with acute or convalescent COVID-19. The specimen was peripheral blood. CDR3 residues: CASSDGWSYGYTF. As DNA, the CDR3 is TGTGCCAGCAGCGACGGATGGAGCTATGGCTACACCTTC.